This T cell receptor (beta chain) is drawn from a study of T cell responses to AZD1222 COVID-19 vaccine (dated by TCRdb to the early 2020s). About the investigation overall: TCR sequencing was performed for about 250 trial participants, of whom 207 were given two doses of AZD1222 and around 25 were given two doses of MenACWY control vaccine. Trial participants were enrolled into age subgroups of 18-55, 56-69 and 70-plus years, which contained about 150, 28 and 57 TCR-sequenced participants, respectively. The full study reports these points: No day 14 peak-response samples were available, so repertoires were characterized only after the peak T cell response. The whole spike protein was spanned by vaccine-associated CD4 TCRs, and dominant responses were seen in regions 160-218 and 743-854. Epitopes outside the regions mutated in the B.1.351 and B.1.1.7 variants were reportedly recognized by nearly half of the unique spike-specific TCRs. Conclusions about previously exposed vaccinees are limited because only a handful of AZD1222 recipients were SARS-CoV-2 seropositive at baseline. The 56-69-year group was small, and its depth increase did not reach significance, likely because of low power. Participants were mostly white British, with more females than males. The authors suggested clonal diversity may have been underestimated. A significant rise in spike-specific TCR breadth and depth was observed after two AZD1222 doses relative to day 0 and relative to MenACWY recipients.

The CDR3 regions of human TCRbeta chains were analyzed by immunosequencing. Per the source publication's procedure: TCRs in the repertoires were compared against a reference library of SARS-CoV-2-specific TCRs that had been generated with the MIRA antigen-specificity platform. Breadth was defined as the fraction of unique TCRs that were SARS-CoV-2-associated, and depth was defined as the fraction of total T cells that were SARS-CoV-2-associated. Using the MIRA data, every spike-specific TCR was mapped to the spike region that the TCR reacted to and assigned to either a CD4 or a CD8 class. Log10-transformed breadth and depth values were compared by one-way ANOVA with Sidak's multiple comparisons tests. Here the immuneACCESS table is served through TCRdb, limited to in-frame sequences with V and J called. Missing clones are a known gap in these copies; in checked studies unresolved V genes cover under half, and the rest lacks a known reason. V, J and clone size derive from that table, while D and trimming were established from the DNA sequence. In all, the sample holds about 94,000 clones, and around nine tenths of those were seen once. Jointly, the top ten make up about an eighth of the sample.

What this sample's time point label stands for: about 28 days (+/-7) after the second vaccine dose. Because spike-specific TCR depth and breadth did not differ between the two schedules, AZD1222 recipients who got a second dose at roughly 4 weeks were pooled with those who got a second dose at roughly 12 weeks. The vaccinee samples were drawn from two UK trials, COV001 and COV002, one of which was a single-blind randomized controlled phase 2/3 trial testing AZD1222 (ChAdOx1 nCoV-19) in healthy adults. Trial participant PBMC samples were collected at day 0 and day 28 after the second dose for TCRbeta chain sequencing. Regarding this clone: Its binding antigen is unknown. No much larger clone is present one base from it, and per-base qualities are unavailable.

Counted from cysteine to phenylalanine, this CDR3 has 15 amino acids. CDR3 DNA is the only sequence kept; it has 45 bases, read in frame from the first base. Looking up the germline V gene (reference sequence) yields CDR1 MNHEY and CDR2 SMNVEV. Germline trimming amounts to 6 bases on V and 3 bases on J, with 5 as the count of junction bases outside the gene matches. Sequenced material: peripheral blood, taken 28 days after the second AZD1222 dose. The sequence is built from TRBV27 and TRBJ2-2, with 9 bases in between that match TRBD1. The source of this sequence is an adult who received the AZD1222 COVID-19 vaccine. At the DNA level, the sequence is TGTGCCAGCAGGGGACAGGGTCGAGACACCGGGGAGCTGTTTTTT. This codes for CASRGQGRDTGELFF.